Sequencing of this TCR beta chain was carried out in a study of response to subunit inactivated influenza vaccine. Overall study results and limits: Only a handful of new T cells, the authors suggested, are recruited with each seasonal influenza vaccination.

The CDR3 loop spans 14 amino acids. Germline V gene data show CDR1 as SNHLY and CDR2 as FYNNEI. Trimming took off 7 bases at V and 2 bases at J, with 11 bases between the two ends. TCRdb re-called the RT-PCR reads through MiXCR, storing one row per CDR3 protein. Of roughly 760,000 distinct CDR3 sequences listed, around 21% are singletons. In regard to this clonotype: Its antigen is as yet unknown.

The material was PBMCs from blood, obtained approximately 5 days after vaccination. The TCR was taken from a man aged 45-65 years who received an inactivated influenza vaccine. V is TRBV2 and J is TRBJ2-2; D call uncertain. CDR3 sequence reads: CASIRSANTGELFF. The CDR3 region has the DNA TGTGCCAGCATACGGTCAGCAAACACCGGGGAGCTGTTTTTT.